A single sample gave rise to the 25 T cell receptor beta chains below, sequenced in a study of tumor-infiltrating lymphocytes in localized non-small cell lung cancer. Measured with immunoSEQ multiplex PCR; TCRdb has only the in-frame clones, and not every one. Among 5,500 to 8,500 clones, roughly 74% were seen once, and the ten largest hold approximately 12%. Sample: lung tumor tissue. Receptors were obtained from a human donor with non-small cell lung cancer.

The V gene is TRBV6-6, the J gene TRBJ2-5; tentative D call: TRBD1 (5 bases). V was clipped by 2 bases and J by 3 bases, with 13 bases between them. CDR1 and CDR2 (germline): MNHNY, SVGAGI (reference sequence). The CDR3 contains 15 residues. The CDR3 protein is CASSYPGKSEETQYF. CDR3 DNA: TGTGCCAGCAGTTACCCAGGGAAGTCAGAAGAGACCCAGTACTTC.

The V call is TRBV2, the J call TRBJ1-6; 9 nucleotides align to TRBD1. Trimming at V came to 5 bases and at J to 14 bases, leaving 13 bases not matched to a gene. The CDR3 sequence is 15 residues long. Germline V gives CDR1 SNHLY, CDR2 FYNNEI. This CDR3 reads CASSPQGANTGTLHF. CDR3 DNA: TGTGCCAGCAGTCCACAGGGGGCAAATACTGGCACCCTCCACTTT.

CDR3 amino acids: CASSLGDNREAFF. CDR3 nucleotide sequence: TGTGCCAGCAGCTTAGGCGACAACCGTGAAGCTTTCTTT. This rearrangement joins TRBV11-1 to TRBJ1-1; D uncertain. The V and J ends lost 1 base and 7 bases respectively, with 10 bases between them. The CDR3 loop spans 13 amino acids. CDR1 and CDR2 from the germline V gene are SGHAT and FQDESV (reference sequence).

In this sample, this clone turned up once. The chain combines TRBV5-5 with TRBJ2-7; 11 nucleotides match TRBD2. This CDR3 has 20 residues. Trimming removed 2 bases from V and 3 bases from J; junction bases left unmatched: 19. CDR1 is SGHKS and CDR2 is YYEKEE in the germline V gene (reference sequence). CDR3 amino acids: CASSFVPPPSPSGRFYEQYF. CDR3 bases: TGTGCCAGCAGCTTTGTGCCCCCCCCCTCCCCTAGCGGGAGGTTCTACGAGCAGTACTTC.

The chain links TRBV6-1 to TRBJ1-3; D call uncertain. The V gene's germline CDR1 is MNHNS and CDR2 SASEGT. This CDR3 spans 14 amino acids. Trimming stripped 2 bases from V and 0 bases from J, with 5 bases between. CDR3 loop: CASSEPGSGNTIYF. The CDR3 nucleotides are TGTGCCAGCAGTGAACCCGGCTCTGGAAACACCATATATTTT.

The V call is TRBV4-3, the J call TRBJ2-1, with 8 bases fitting TRBD2. V lost 0 bases, J lost 6 bases, and 7 bases stayed unmatched. Germline values: CDR1 LGHNA, CDR2 YSLEER. CDR3 length: 16 amino acids. The CDR3 reads CASSQDIGGTSNEQFF. DNA for the CDR3: TGCGCCAGCAGCCAAGATATCGGCGGGACTAGCAATGAGCAGTTCTTC.

On this clone itself: At one end, the junction sequence differs from germline, possibly due to a read error. This chain connects TRBV6-1 to TRBJ1-5; D ambiguous. The CDR3 has 15 amino acids. CDR1 is MNHNS, CDR2 SASEGT, per germline. The CDR3 protein is CASSVEGLVNQTQHF. The CDR3 DNA follows: TGTGCCAGCAGTGTGGAGGGTTTGGTCAATCAGACCCAGCATTTT.

This chain connects TRBV2 to TRBJ2-7; 9 nucleotides align to TRBD2. The V and J ends lost 3 bases and 3 bases, in that order; junction bases with no gene match: 6. This CDR3 is built from 15 residues. The germline gives CDR1 SNHLY, CDR2 FYNNEI. The CDR3 protein is CASSDHSGSHYEQYF. The CDR3 DNA reads as TGTGCCAGCAGTGACCATAGCGGGAGCCACTACGAGCAGTACTTC.

The chain has TRBV5-1 and TRBJ2-2; D remains ambiguous. With 0 bases removed from V and 3 bases from J, the gap between germline ends came to 6 bases. Germline V gene sequence: CDR1 SGHRS, CDR2 YFSETQ. This CDR3 spans 14 amino acids. CDR3 in amino acids: CASSLAPHTGELFF. CDR3 nucleotides: TGCGCCAGCAGCTTGGCTCCCCACACCGGGGAGCTGTTTTTT.

This rearrangement joins TRBV27 to TRBJ1-6; 9 nucleotides line up with TRBD1. In germline, CDR1 is MNHEY, CDR2 SMNVEV (reference sequence). The CDR3 covers 13 residues. The J segment lost 9 bases and the V segment lost 9 bases, leaving 6 bases of the junction unmatched. The CDR3 spells CASAGQGISPLHF. The DNA of the CDR3 is TGTGCCAGTGCCGGACAGGGGATTTCACCCCTCCACTTT.

J is TRBJ2-5 and V is TRBV6-5, with D maybe TRBD2 (6 bases). The germline CDR1 and CDR2 sequences are MNHEY and SVGAGI. The CDR3 is 15 amino acids. With 2 bases removed from V and 2 bases from J, the gap between germline ends came to 12 bases. The CDR3 nucleotides are TGTGCCAGCAGTTACGTGGGACTGCCACAAGAGACCCAGTACTTC. Amino acid sequence: CASSYVGLPQETQYF.

The V and J genes are TRBV5-6 and TRBJ1-5; D is unresolved. The CDR3 consists of 13 residues. CDR1 and CDR2 from the germline V gene are SGHDT and YYEEEE. V lost 1 base and J 6 bases, leaving 8 bases between the germline ends. CDR3 sequence: CASSLSRGQPQHF. The CDR3 nucleotides read TGTGCCAGCAGCTTGTCCCGGGGTCAGCCCCAGCATTTT.

The chain combines TRBV4-1 with TRBJ1-2, with D perhaps TRBD1 (5 bases). Per germline, CDR1 MGHRA and CDR2 YSYEKL. This CDR3 is built from 16 residues. Trimming left V 2 bases short and J 0 bases short, with 13 bases between. The CDR3: CASSQYADRANYGYTF. The CDR3 DNA is TGCGCCAGCAGCCAATACGCTGACAGAGCTAACTATGGCTACACCTTC.

V and J are TRBV5-1 and TRBJ2-5; unclear D gene. The ends were cut back, 6 bases at V and 4 bases at J, with 19 bases in the middle. The germline V gene has CDR1 SGHRS and CDR2 YFSETQ. The CDR3 runs 15 residues. The CDR3 DNA follows: TGCGCCAGCACCCAACGGCCCTCCTCGCCAGAGACCCAGTACTTC. It is translated as CASTQRPSSPETQYF.

The chain joins TRBV6-1 to TRBJ2-1; 8 bases line up with TRBD1. Germline CDR1 MNHNS, CDR2 SASEGT. This CDR3 comprises 15 residues. J gave up 0 bases and V 7 bases, and 5 bases lay outside the gene matches. The CDR3 loop reads CASTLGQGSYNEQFF. Here the CDR3 DNA reads TGTGCCAGCACGCTAGGACAGGGCTCCTACAATGAGCAGTTCTTC.

The rearrangement joins TRBV2 to TRBJ1-5; the match to TRBD1 covers 10 bases. This CDR3 is built from 15 residues. Trimming took 1 base from V and 7 from J; bases not matched to a gene: 4. Germline V gene data show CDR1 as SNHLY and CDR2 as FYNNEI. The CDR3 DNA follows: TGTGCCAGCAGTGAAGGGACAGGGGGAAAACAGCCCCAGCATTTT. It encodes CASSEGTGGKQPQHF.

This chain links TRBV6-1 with TRBJ1-2; D remains ambiguous. The CDR3 is 13 amino acids. Germline CDR1 MNHNS, CDR2 SASEGT. Trimming removed 2 bases from V and 7 bases from J, with 11 bases in between. CDR3 sequence (DNA): TGTGCCAGCAGTGAACAGCCCGGTGGTGGCTACACCTTC. Translating it yields CASSEQPGGGYTF.

The chain employs TRBV12-5 and TRBJ2-5, with a possible D match to TRBD1 (5 bases). From germline, CDR1 is LGHNT and CDR2 FRNRAP. V lost 2 bases and J lost 5, with 9 bases in between. The CDR3 is 13 amino acids. This chain's CDR3 is CASGLWGAETQYF. The DNA of the CDR3 is TGTGCTAGTGGTTTGTGGGGCGCTGAGACCCAGTACTTC.

The CDR3 region has the DNA TGCGCCAGCAGCCTTACCACTAGCGCACCTAACACAGATACGCAGTATTTT. It yields the protein CASSLTTSAPNTDTQYF. The V gene is TRBV5-1, the J gene TRBJ2-3, with 7 bases identical to TRBD2. The germline V gene encodes CDR1 SGHRS and CDR2 YFSETQ. The V segment lost 4 bases and the J segment 2 bases; nucleotides outside the gene matches: 13. There are 17 residues in the CDR3.

J is TRBJ2-1 and V is TRBV11-3; no definite D call. The CDR3 loop spans 14 amino acids. From germline, CDR1 is SGHNT and CDR2 YENEEA. Deletions cut 5 bases from V and 7 bases from J, with 15 bases between. In DNA form, the CDR3 reads TGTGCCAGCAGCCCCCGGCAACAGACGAATGAGCAGTTCTTC. This gives the protein CASSPRQQTNEQFF.

This sequence joins TRBV13 and TRBJ2-2; TRBD2 matches 11 bases. CDR3 length equals 17 residues. V gave up 5 bases and J gave up 6 bases; unmatched junction bases: 11. Germline CDR1 reads PRHDT; CDR2 reads FYEKMQ (reference sequence). CDR3 sequence (DNA): TGTGCCAGCAGCCTCCTAACTAGCGGGAGCACACCCGGGGAGCTGTTTTTT. Encoded protein: CASSLLTSGSTPGELFF.

The chain is built from TRBV7-9 and TRBJ2-1; 11 bases line up with TRBD2. The CDR3 is made up of 17 amino acids. Germline V CDR1 and CDR2: SEHNR, FQNEAQ (reference sequence). With 3 bases clipped from V and 4 bases from J, the junction kept 8 bases outside the gene matches. CDR3 sequence (DNA): TGTGCCAGCAGCTTCAGACTAGCGGGGAACATTTACAATGAGCAGTTCTTC. It specifies CASSFRLAGNIYNEQFF.

This chain joins TRBV7-9 and TRBJ2-3, with 10 positions matching TRBD2. The V gene end was trimmed by 1 base and the J gene end by 13 bases; junction bases not matched to a gene: 8. The CDR3 spans 14 residues. Germline-derived CDR1 and CDR2 are SEHNR and FQNEAQ (reference sequence). The CDR3 DNA follows: TGTGCCAGCAGCTTAGATCTAGCGGGGGCGGACGAGTATTTT. Protein sequence: CASSLDLAGADEYF.

Sample share makes this clone large (0.1 to 1%). This rearrangement joins TRBV10-3 to TRBJ2-4, with D unclear. CDR3 size: 12 residues. Deletions cut 3 bases from V and 6 bases from J, with 6 bases between. Per the germline V gene, CDR1 is ENHRY and CDR2 is SYGVKD. The CDR3 loop reads CAISEQGNIQYF. The DNA for the CDR3 is TGTGCCATCAGTGAACAAGGAAACATTCAGTACTTC.

The count of this clone is one. The rearrangement links TRBV11-3 to TRBJ2-3; weak D call: TRBD1 (5 bases). Germline V gene data show CDR1 as SGHNT and CDR2 as YENEEA. The CDR3 is 15 amino acids. V was clipped by 1 base and J by 0 bases, with 8 bases between them. In nucleotides, the CDR3 is TGTGCCAGCAGCTTAGGGGGCGGCAGCACAGATACGCAGTATTTT. Its protein product is CASSLGGGSTDTQYF. The entire variable domain, with the rest obtained from reference TRBV11-3 and TRBJ2-3, is as follows: EAGVVQSPRYKIIEKKQPVAFWCNPISGHNTLYWYLQNLGQGPELLIRYENEEAVDDSQLPKDRFSAERLKGVDSTLKIQPAELGDSAVYLCASSLGGGSTDTQYFGPGTRLTVL.